The entry below describes one T cell receptor (beta chain). The antigen is unknown. This sample is drawn from a study of a mutant IDH1 vaccine in newly diagnosed glioma. Across the whole study: Mean patient age was about 40 years; about 60% were male and 37.5% female.

Specified time point: week 47, end of study. Each vaccine dose was 300 ug of mutant IDH1 20-mer peptide, with topical imiquimod. The CDR3 is made up of 12 amino acids. Per the germline V gene, CDR1 is LNHDA and CDR2 is SQIVND (reference sequence). The V end was cut by 4 bases, the J end by 4 bases, with 7 bases between. Profiled with immunoSEQ multiplex PCR; TCRdb holds only in-frame clones, not every one. The sample yields around 61,000 clones, 60% to 80% seen once. This chain uses TRBV19 with TRBJ2-5; D uncertain. Material: PBMCs, obtained from a glioma patient whose treatment included an IDH1 peptide vaccine. The TCR comes from a middle-aged man with glioma. In nucleotides, the CDR3 is TGTGCCAGTAGTACGGAGACAGAGACCCAGTACTTC. Its protein product is CASSTETETQYF.